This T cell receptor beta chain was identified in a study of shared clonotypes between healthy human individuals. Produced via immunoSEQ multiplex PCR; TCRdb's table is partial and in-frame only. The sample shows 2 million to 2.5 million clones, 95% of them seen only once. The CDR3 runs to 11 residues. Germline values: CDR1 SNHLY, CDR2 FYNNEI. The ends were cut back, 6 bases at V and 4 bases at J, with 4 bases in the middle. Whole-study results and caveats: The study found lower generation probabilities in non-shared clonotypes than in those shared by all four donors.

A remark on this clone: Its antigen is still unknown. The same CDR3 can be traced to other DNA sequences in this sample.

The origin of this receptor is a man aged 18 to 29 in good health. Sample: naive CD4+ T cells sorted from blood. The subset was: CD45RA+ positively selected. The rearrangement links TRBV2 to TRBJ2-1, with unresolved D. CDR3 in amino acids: CASRGYNEQFF. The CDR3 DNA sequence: TGTGCCAGCAGAGGGTACAATGAGCAGTTCTTC.